Following are 18 T cell receptor beta chains from one sample sequenced in a study of blood T cells in healthy people across ages. Next came a second PCR, run for roughly 7 to 12 cycles, which used a sample-barcoded 5' primer along with a J-beta primer mix. Via MiXCR, TCRdb re-called the 5' RACE reads, giving one row per CDR3 protein. This table holds some 1.5 million distinct CDR3 sequences, about 30% found once. Material: blood. The receptor source for this set is a woman in her thirties in good health.

This clonotype has a count of ten or more. The J gene is TRBJ2-6, the V gene TRBV7-9, with D tentatively TRBD1 (6 bases). The CDR3 runs 16 residues. V was trimmed by 4 bases and J by 1 base, leaving 11 bases between them. In germline, CDR1 is SEHNR, CDR2 FQNEAQ (reference sequence). The CDR3 spells CASSSETGSGANVLTF. DNA for the CDR3: TGTGCCAGCAGCTCGGAGACAGGATCTGGGGCCAACGTCCTGACTTTC.

The genes are TRBV28 and TRBJ2-7; the D gene is possibly TRBD1 (6 bases). Germline CDR1 MDHEN, CDR2 SYDVKM. The CDR3 sequence is 14 residues long. Between the trimmed V and J ends, which lost 6 bases and 3 bases, there was a span of 15 bases. The CDR3, as DNA: TGTGCCAGCAGATCATCGGGCAGGGGCTACGAGCAGTACTTC. Translated, it gives CASRSSGRGYEQYF. Full variable domain (rest looked up from reference TRBV28 and TRBJ2-7): DVKVTQSSRYLVKRTGEKVFLECVQDMDHENMFWYRQDPGLGLRLIYFSYDVKMKEKGDIPEGYSVSREKKERFSLILESASTNQTSMYLCASRSSGRGYEQYFGPGTRLTVT.

The J gene is TRBJ2-3, the V gene TRBV9, with 14 nucleotides matching TRBD2. CDR3 length equals 16 residues. Losses at the gene ends were 2 bases for V and 5 bases for J; bases not matched to a gene: 4. CDR1 is SGDLS, CDR2 YYNGEE, per germline. The CDR3 DNA reads as TGTGCCAGCAGCGTCGGACTAGCGGGGGGAAGAGATACGCAGTATTTT. Translation: CASSVGLAGGRDTQYF.

The chain employs TRBV6-6 and TRBJ1-2; TRBD1 matches 10 bases. The CDR3 is 14 amino acids. V lost 4 bases to trimming and J lost 2 bases; unmatched junction nucleotides: 1. CDR1 MNHNY and CDR2 SVGAGI come from the germline V gene (reference sequence). The CDR3 coding sequence is TGTGCCAGCAGTTGGGGACAGGGGAACTATGGCTACACCTTC. It yields the protein CASSWGQGNYGYTF.

This clonotype was found many times. This chain links TRBV7-2 with TRBJ1-5, with no clear D. The CDR3 covers 13 residues. Trimming stripped 5 bases from V and 2 bases from J, with 7 bases between. Germline V gene data show CDR1 as SGHTA and CDR2 as FQGNSA. The CDR3 loop reads CASSQRGNQPQHF. DNA of the CDR3: TGTGCCAGCAGCCAGCGAGGCAATCAGCCCCAGCATTTT. Full variable domain (remainder filled in from reference TRBV7-2 and TRBJ1-5): GAGVSQSPSNKVTEKGKDVELRCDPISGHTALYWYRQSLGQGLEFLIYFQGNSAPDKSGLPSDRFSAERTGGSVSTLTIQRTQQEDSAVYLCASSQRGNQPQHFGDGTRLSIL.

A note on this clonotype: A clone one base away is much larger, so this may be a read error. The chain uses TRBV20-1 and TRBJ2-1; a weak D match, TRBD2 (6 bases). The CDR3 spans 14 residues. From germline, CDR1 is DFQATT and CDR2 SNEGSKA (reference sequence). CDR3 sequence: CSGPSENSYNEQFF. The CDR3 DNA reads TGCAGCGGACCTAGCGAGAACTCCTACAATGAGCAGTTCTTC.

As DNA, the CDR3 is TGTGCCAGCAGCCAGTTTACAGGGCTGAGCACTGAAGCTTTCTTT. Translated: CASSQFTGLSTEAFF. V and J are TRBV7-2 and TRBJ1-1; D is possibly TRBD1 (6 bases). This CDR3 region has 15 residues. Germline lookup yields CDR1 SGHTA and CDR2 FQGNSA. V was clipped by 5 bases and J by 4 bases, with 17 bases between them.

This clonotype was picked up many times. CDR3 loop: CASSQDGRVYEQYF. Here the CDR3 DNA reads TGCGCCAGCAGCCAAGATGGCAGGGTCTACGAGCAGTACTTC. The rearrangement uses TRBV4-1 and TRBJ2-7; D possibly corresponds to TRBD1 (5 bases). The CDR3 spans 14 residues. Trimming shortened V by 0 bases and J by 3 bases, and 9 bases separated the two germline ends. Germline lookup yields CDR1 MGHRA and CDR2 YSYEKL.

The chain links TRBV24-1 to TRBJ2-1, with 11 nucleotides matching TRBD1. V shed 7 bases, J shed 8 bases, and the junction held 9 bases outside the gene matches. Germline loops: CDR1 KGHDR, CDR2 SFDVKD. CDR3 length: 15 residues. CDR3 nucleotide sequence: TGTGCCACCAGCTCCCGGGACAGGGGGTTGGATGAGCAGTTCTTC. Translated: CATSSRDRGLDEQFF.

This clonotype was seen a few times. Mismatch with germline at one junction end may stem from a read error. The J gene is TRBJ1-2, the V gene TRBV2; 9 bases agree with TRBD1. Germline assignment: CDR1 SNHLY and CDR2 FYNNEI. This CDR3 is 14 amino acids long. The CDR3 DNA reads as TGTGCCGGCAGTGATTCCGGACAGGGGCTTGGCTACACCTTC. It yields the protein CAGSDSGQGLGYTF.

The V and J genes are TRBV10-1 and TRBJ2-5, with 7 bases that match TRBD1. Looked up from germline, CDR1 is WNHNN and CDR2 is SYGVQD (reference sequence). This CDR3 has 15 amino acids. The V and J ends lost 3 bases and 1 base, in that order; junction bases with no gene match: 5. CDR3 nucleotides: TGCGCCAGCAGTGACTCCGGGGACAGCCAAGAGACCCAGTACTTC. Translated: CASSDSGDSQETQYF.

The sample holds a few counts of this clonotype. The chain couples TRBV29-1 to TRBJ2-3; 9 nucleotides match TRBD1. This CDR3 region has 14 residues. The trim removed 2 bases at V and 4 bases at J, leaving 4 bases unmatched. CDR1 SQVTM and CDR2 ANQGSEA come from the germline V gene. CDR3: CSVETGGFSDTQYF. The CDR3 nucleotides read TGCAGCGTTGAAACAGGGGGCTTTTCAGATACGCAGTATTTT.

The V call is TRBV11-2, the J call TRBJ2-5; 8 nucleotides agree with TRBD2. After removal of 3 bases from V and 5 bases from J, the junction contained 8 bases not matched to a gene. Looked up from germline, CDR1 is SGHAT and CDR2 is FQNNGV. The CDR3 totals 15 residues. The DNA of the CDR3 is TGTGCCAGCAGCTTGAACGGGGGGGCGGTGGAGACCCAGTACTTC. Its protein is CASSLNGGAVETQYF.

This clonotype appeared a few times. The gene calls are TRBV3-1 and TRBJ2-2; tentatively, D is TRBD1 (6 bases). The CDR3 is made up of 16 amino acids. CDR1 and CDR2 (germline): LGHDT, YNNKEL (reference sequence). V gave up 4 bases and J gave up 4 bases, with 16 bases separating them. CDR3 residues: CASSRSTGSSTGELFF. Here the CDR3 DNA reads TGTGCCAGCAGCCGATCAACAGGGTCCTCCACCGGGGAGCTGTTTTTT.

This clonotype was observed a few times. The CDR3 region has the DNA TGCGCCAGCAGCGGTCCTAGCGGGAGGGCCCTAGAAGAGACCCAGTACTTC. Amino acids: CASSGPSGRALEETQYF. J is TRBJ2-5 and V is TRBV5-1; TRBD2 agrees at 12 bases. J lost 3 bases, V lost 4 bases, and 10 bases had no gene match. CDR3 size: 17 residues. The V gene's germline CDR1 is SGHRS and CDR2 YFSETQ.

The rearrangement joins TRBV24-1 to TRBJ1-2, with a tentative D call TRBD1 (5 bases). Deletions cut 7 bases from V and 2 bases from J, with 13 bases between. The V gene's germline CDR1 is KGHDR and CDR2 SFDVKD. This CDR3 comprises 14 residues. CDR3 protein: CATSHGTANYGYTF. The CDR3 coding sequence is TGTGCCACCAGCCATGGGACCGCGAACTATGGCTACACCTTC.

The V and J genes are TRBV7-9 and TRBJ2-7; D remains unclear. There are 15 residues in the CDR3. With 1 base removed from V and 2 bases from J, the gap between germline ends came to 12 bases. The germline V gene encodes CDR1 SEHNR and CDR2 FQNEAQ (reference sequence). The chain's CDR3 is CASSLDTRIAYEQYF. In DNA, the CDR3 is TGTGCCAGCAGCTTAGACACAAGGATAGCCTACGAGCAGTACTTC.

The CDR3 DNA reads TGTGCCAGCAGCGGAAGTTGGGCAGAAGCTTTCTTT. This sequence encodes CASSGSWAEAFF. V gene TRBV7-9 combines with J gene TRBJ1-1; no reliable D call. Germline CDR1 and CDR2: SEHNR and FQNEAQ (reference sequence). The CDR3 has 12 residues. The ends were cut back, 5 bases at V and 8 bases at J, with 12 bases in the middle.